This T cell receptor (beta chain) was captured by sequencing in a study of blood T cell repertoires in COVID-19. Clones were read by immunoSEQ multiplex PCR, and TCRdb kept only the in-frame ones, dropping some. The data contain about 160,000 clones, 60% to 85% of them singletons. Germline CDR1 LNHNV, CDR2 YYDKDF (reference sequence). V dropped 2 bases and J dropped 6; count of bases not matched to a gene: 4. This CDR3 comprises 14 residues. The J gene is TRBJ2-1, the V gene TRBV15; 7 bases are a match to TRBD2. Sequencing was done on a sample of peripheral blood. The clonotype originates from a man between 60 and 75 years old with acute or convalescent COVID-19. The chain's CDR3 is CATSRSGVFNEQFF. The DNA for the CDR3 is TGTGCCACCAGCAGAAGCGGGGTCTTCAATGAGCAGTTCTTC.